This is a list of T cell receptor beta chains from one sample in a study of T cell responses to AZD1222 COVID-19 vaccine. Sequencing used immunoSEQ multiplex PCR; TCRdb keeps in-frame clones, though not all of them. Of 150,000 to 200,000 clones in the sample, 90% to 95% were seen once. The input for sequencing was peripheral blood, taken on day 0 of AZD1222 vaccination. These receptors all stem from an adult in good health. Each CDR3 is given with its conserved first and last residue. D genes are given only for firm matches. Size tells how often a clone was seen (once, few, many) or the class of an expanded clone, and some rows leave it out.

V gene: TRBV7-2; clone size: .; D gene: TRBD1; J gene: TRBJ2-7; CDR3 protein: CASSHDRGASYEQYF; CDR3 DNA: TGTGCCAGCAGCCACGACAGGGGGGCATCCTACGAGCAGTACTTC
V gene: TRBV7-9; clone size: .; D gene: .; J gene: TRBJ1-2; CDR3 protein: CASSLGGDRLDGYTF; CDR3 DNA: TGTGCCAGCAGCTTAGGGGGAGACAGGCTTGATGGCTACACCTTC
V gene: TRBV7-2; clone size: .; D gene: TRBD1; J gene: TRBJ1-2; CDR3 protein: CASSLGGTAYGYGYTF; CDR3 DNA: TGTGCCAGCAGCTTAGGCGGGACAGCCTATGGCTATGGCTACACCTTC
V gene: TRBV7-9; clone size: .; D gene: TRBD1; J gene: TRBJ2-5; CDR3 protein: CASSPGQRGGETQYF; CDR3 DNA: TGTGCCAGCAGCCCGGGACAGAGAGGGGGAGAGACCCAGTACTTC
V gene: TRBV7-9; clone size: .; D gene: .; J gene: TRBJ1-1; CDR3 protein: CASSLGGGSTEAFF; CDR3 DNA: TGTGCCAGCAGCTTAGGGGGAGGAAGCACTGAAGCTTTCTTT
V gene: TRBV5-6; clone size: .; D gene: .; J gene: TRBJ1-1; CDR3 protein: CASSSLTTGRVAFF; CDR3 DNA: TGTGCCAGCAGCTCGCTGACAACAGGGAGAGTGGCTTTCTTT
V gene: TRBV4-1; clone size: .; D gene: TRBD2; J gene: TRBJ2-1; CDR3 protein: CASSPVAGGLYNEQFF; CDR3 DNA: TGCGCCAGCAGCCCCGTAGCGGGGGGGCTCTACAATGAGCAGTTCTTC
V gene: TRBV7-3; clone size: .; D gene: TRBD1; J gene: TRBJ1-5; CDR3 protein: CASSFDRGGNQPQHF; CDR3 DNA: TGTGCCAGCAGCTTTGACAGGGGGGGAAATCAGCCCCAGCATTTT
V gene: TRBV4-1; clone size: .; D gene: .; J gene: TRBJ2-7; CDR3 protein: CASSQEKGSSFYEQYF; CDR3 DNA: TGCGCCAGCAGCCAAGAAAAGGGCTCTAGTTTCTACGAGCAGTACTTC
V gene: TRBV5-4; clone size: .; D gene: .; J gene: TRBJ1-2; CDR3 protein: CASSPNVGGGYGYTF; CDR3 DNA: TGTGCCAGCAGCCCGAATGTGGGAGGGGGTTATGGCTACACCTTC
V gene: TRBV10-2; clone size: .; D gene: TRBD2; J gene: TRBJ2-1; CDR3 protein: CASISGGTYNEQFF; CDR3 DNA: TGCGCCAGCATTAGCGGGGGGACGTACAATGAGCAGTTCTTC
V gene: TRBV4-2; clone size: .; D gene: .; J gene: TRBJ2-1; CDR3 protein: CASSQYERRAYNEQFF; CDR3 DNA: TGTGCCAGCAGCCAGTATGAGAGAAGGGCCTACAATGAGCAGTTCTTC
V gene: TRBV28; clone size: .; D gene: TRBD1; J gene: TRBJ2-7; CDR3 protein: CASSLRTGWMVQYF; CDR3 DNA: TGTGCCAGCAGTCTGCGGACAGGGTGGATGGTGCAGTACTTC
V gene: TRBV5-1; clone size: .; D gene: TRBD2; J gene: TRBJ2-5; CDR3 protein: CASSFSLAGGETQYF; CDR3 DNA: TGCGCCAGCAGCTTTTCCCTAGCGGGGGGGGAGACCCAGTACTTC
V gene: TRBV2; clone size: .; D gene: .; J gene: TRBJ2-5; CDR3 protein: CASSEEGGEETQYF; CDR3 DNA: TGTGCCAGCAGTGAAGAGGGGGGGGAAGAGACCCAGTACTTC
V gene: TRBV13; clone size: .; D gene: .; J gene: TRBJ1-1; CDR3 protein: CASSLGAPVEAFF; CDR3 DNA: TGTGCCAGCAGCTTAGGGGCGCCAGTAGAAGCTTTCTTT
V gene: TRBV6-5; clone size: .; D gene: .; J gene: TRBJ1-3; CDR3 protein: CASRRGTSGNTIYF; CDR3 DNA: TGTGCCAGCAGAAGGGGAACCTCTGGAAACACCATATATTTT
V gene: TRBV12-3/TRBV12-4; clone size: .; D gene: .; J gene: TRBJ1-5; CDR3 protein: CASTRGADQPQHF; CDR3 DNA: TGTGCCAGCACCAGGGGCGCGGATCAGCCCCAGCATTTT
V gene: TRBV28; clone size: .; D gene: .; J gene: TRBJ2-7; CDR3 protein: CASLPSARTTVSYEQYF; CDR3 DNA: TGTGCCAGCCTCCCTTCGGCGAGAACAACTGTCTCCTACGAGCAGTACTTC
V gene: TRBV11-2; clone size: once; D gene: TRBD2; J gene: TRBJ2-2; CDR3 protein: CASSLGIAGGYTGELFF; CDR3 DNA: TGTGCCAGCAGCTTAGGGATAGCGGGAGGCTACACCGGGGAGCTGTTTTTT
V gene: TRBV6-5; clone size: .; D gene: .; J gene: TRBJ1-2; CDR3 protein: CASSPSMGYGYTF; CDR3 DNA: TGTGCCAGCAGTCCCTCGATGGGCTATGGCTACACCTTC
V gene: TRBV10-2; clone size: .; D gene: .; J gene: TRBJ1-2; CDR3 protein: CASSETQGMSGYTF; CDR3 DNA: TGCGCCAGCAGTGAGACTCAGGGAATGTCGGGCTACACCTTC
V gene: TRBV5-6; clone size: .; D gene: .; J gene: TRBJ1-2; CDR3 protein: CASSLEESNDYTF; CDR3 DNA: TGTGCCAGCAGCTTGGAGGAGTCAAATGACTACACCTTC
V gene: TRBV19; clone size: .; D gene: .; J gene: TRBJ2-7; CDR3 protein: CASSVWGQSRGVGEQYF; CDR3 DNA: TGTGCCAGTAGTGTCTGGGGACAATCCCGCGGGGTAGGCGAGCAGTACTTC
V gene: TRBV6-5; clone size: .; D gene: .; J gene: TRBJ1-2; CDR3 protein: CASSLGYRDGYGYTF; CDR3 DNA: TGTGCCAGCAGTCTCGGTTACAGGGACGGCTATGGCTACACCTTC
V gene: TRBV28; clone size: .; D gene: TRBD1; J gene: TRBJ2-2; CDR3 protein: CASRRLIRTGGASWTGELFF; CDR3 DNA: TGTGCCAGCAGACGCCTAATCCGTACAGGGGGCGCATCATGGACCGGGGAGCTGTTTTTT
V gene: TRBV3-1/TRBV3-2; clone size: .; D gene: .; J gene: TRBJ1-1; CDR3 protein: CASSLTGYTEAFF; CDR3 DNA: TGTGCCAGCAGCCTTACCGGTTACACTGAAGCTTTCTTT